This T cell receptor (beta chain) was sequenced in a study of shared clonotypes between healthy human individuals. Study overall: Researchers assigned three CD4 naive, three CD4 memory, two CD8 naive and one CD8 memory plate to each donor.

On this clone itself: Its antigen is not known.

Study conclusions and caveats: Across subsets, estimated richness was generally greater for naive than for memory populations.

This CDR3 has 13 amino acids. Germline CDR1 and CDR2: SGHDT and YYEEEE. The V end was cut by 4 bases, the J end by 7 bases, with 14 bases between. In the source study's methods: ImmunoSEQ junction-only sequences lacked quality scores, so their filtering differed. Profiled with immunoSEQ multiplex PCR; TCRdb holds only in-frame clones, not every one. The DNA was the basis for D and trimming; V, J and clone size are from that table. The sample records 2,500,000 or so clones, 85% to 95% being singletons. The rearrangement uses TRBV5-6 and TRBJ1-1; possible D gene TRBD1, 5 bases. This clonotype was sampled from a man aged 18 to 29 in good health. Some clones in this sample may be carry-over from other donors' samples. Sequencing was carried out using naive CD4+ T cells from PBMCs. The subset was: CD45RA+ positively selected. The CDR3 nucleotides are TGTGCCAGCAGCCCCAATTTGAGGGGTGAAGCTTTCTTT. Translating gives CASSPNLRGEAFF.